Below are 2 T cell receptor beta chains sequenced from a single sample in a study of blood T cell repertoires in COVID-19. The assay was immunoSEQ multiplex PCR, and TCRdb's table has in-frame clones only and misses some. The data show 100,000 to 150,000 clones, about 80% seen once. The sample taken for sequencing was PBMCs or T cells enriched from blood (not recorded which). All receptors derive from a man aged 35 to 55 with acute COVID-19.

J is TRBJ1-2 and V is TRBV6-5, with D possibly matching TRBD1 (5 bases). Trimming removed 6 bases at V and 6 bases at J, with 14 bases between. The V gene's germline CDR1 is MNHEY and CDR2 SVGAGI. This CDR3 has 13 amino acids. CDR3 sequence: CASSQTRVNGYTF. CDR3 DNA sequence: TGTGCCAGCAGCCAGACCAGGGTGAATGGCTACACCTTC.

The chain recombines TRBV7-9 with TRBJ1-4; no definite D call. The CDR3 contains 14 residues. V lost 5 bases and J lost 8, with 15 bases in between. Germline V gives CDR1 SEHNR, CDR2 FQNEAQ (reference sequence). Here the CDR3 DNA reads TGTGCCAGCAGCCCCGGGAATGAGGGCGAAAAACTGTTTTTT. This gives the protein CASSPGNEGEKLFF.